The 12 T cell receptor beta chains listed next were all sequenced from one sample in a study of blood T cell repertoires in COVID-19. Profiled with immunoSEQ multiplex PCR; TCRdb holds only in-frame clones, not every one. The data hold about 330,000 clones, with roughly 88% observed a single time. Material for sequencing was PBMCs or T cells enriched from blood (not recorded which). The source of these receptors is a man aged 25 to 45 who had recovered from COVID-19.

The chain is built from TRBV10-3 and TRBJ1-3, with a tentative D call TRBD1 (6 bases). Trimming removed 5 bases from V and 0 bases from J, with 11 bases in between. This CDR3 spans 15 amino acids. CDR1 is ENHRY, CDR2 SYGVKD, per germline. The CDR3 sequence: CAISPDRSSGNTIYF. The CDR3 bases are TGTGCCATCAGTCCGGACAGAAGCTCTGGAAACACCATATATTTT.

This clone was found a few times. The chain links TRBV7-2 to TRBJ1-2; the D gene is possibly TRBD1 (5 bases). The V gene lost 2 bases and the J gene lost 4 bases, with 11 bases spanning the gap. Germline CDR1 is SGHTA and CDR2 is FQGNSA. The CDR3 length is 14 residues. The DNA for the CDR3 is TGTGCCAGCAGCTTAAATCCAGGGATCTATGGCTACACCTTC. This gives the protein CASSLNPGIYGYTF.

V usage is TRBV6-5 and J usage is TRBJ1-2; 7 positions agree with TRBD1. The ends lost 5 bases at V and 2 bases at J; junction bases unmatched: 8. The CDR3 spans 15 residues. CDR1 and CDR2 from the germline V gene are MNHEY and SVGAGI. The CDR3 bases are TGTGCCAGCAGTATCATGACAGGGCCCAACTATGGCTACACCTTC. As protein: CASSIMTGPNYGYTF.

This clone was seen a single time. The chain combines TRBV20-1 with TRBJ2-5; possibly TRBD1 for D (6 bases). Germline V CDR1 and CDR2: DFQATT, SNEGSKA (reference sequence). Trimming removed 1 base from V and 10 bases from J, with 10 bases in between. The CDR3 totals 11 residues. CDR3 nucleotide sequence: TGCAGTGCTAGAGTCTGGGGGCTCCAGTACTTC. Its protein product is CSARVWGLQYF.

The chain is built from TRBV18 and TRBJ1-4, with D possibly matching TRBD1 (5 bases). The germline V gene encodes CDR1 KGHSH and CDR2 LQKENI. The CDR3 is 13 residues long. V was shortened by 2 bases and J by 5 bases, with 6 bases between the two germline ends. In DNA form, the CDR3 reads TGTGCCAGCTCACCAGGGGGGAATGAAAAACTGTTTTTT. It is translated as CASSPGGNEKLFF.

The chain combines TRBV25-1 with TRBJ1-5, with D tentatively TRBD1 (6 bases). There are 15 residues in the CDR3. Trimming took 2 bases from V and 5 from J, leaving 13 bases between them. Germline CDR1 and CDR2: MGHDK and SYGVNS. The CDR3 coding sequence is TGTGCCAGCAGTGAAAAGGGGGGGGTCCATCAGCCCCAGCATTTT. Protein sequence: CASSEKGGVHQPQHF.

This chain uses TRBV5-4 with TRBJ1-1, with D hard to call. This CDR3 is 13 amino acids long. The ends were cut back, 4 bases at V and 0 bases at J, with 7 bases in the middle. CDR1 is SGHNT, CDR2 YYREEE, per germline (reference sequence). The DNA for the CDR3 is TGTGCCAGCAGCGCAGATTTGAACACTGAAGCTTTCTTT. Protein: CASSADLNTEAFF.

The CDR3 loop reads CASKPTRGSLTEAFF. CDR3 nucleotide sequence: TGTGCCAGTAAACCCACCAGGGGGTCCCTCACTGAAGCTTTCTTT. The chain couples TRBV19 to TRBJ1-1; 7 nucleotides match TRBD1. This CDR3 has 15 amino acids. Trimming cost V 7 bases and J 4 bases; bases outside gene matches: 12. Germline V gene data show CDR1 as LNHDA and CDR2 as SQIVND (reference sequence).

Only one count was recorded for this clone. The chain has TRBV18 and TRBJ2-3; 7 bases match TRBD1. The V gene's germline CDR1 is KGHSH and CDR2 LQKENI. With V trimmed by 4 bases and J by 1 base, 5 bases remained unmatched. CDR3 length: 15 amino acids. The CDR3 reads CASSLTGDRTDTQYF. CDR3 nucleotides: TGTGCCAGCTCACTTACAGGGGACCGCACAGATACGCAGTATTTT.

The table lists this clone with a count of one. The CDR3 reads CTSSQEGLVGNGYTF. As DNA, the CDR3 is TGCACCAGCAGCCAAGAGGGCCTCGTGGGCAACGGCTACACCTTC. The chain is built from TRBV1 and TRBJ1-2; the D call TRBD1 from the table was never checked on the DNA. TRBV1 is listed as a pseudogene. The CDR3 is 15 amino acids.

V gene TRBV18 combines with J gene TRBJ2-5, with TRBD1 identical over 9 bases. CDR3 length equals 15 residues. V shed 3 bases, J shed 5 bases, and the junction held 7 bases outside the gene matches. CDR1 and CDR2 (germline): KGHSH, LQKENI. The CDR3 is CASSPRTGAGETQYF. The CDR3, as DNA: TGTGCCAGCTCACCGCGGACAGGGGCTGGCGAGACCCAGTACTTC.

The J gene is TRBJ1-2, the V gene TRBV5-1, with unresolved D. V was cut by 0 bases and J by 8 bases, with 14 bases left in between. The CDR3 contains 14 residues. Germline CDR1 SGHRS, CDR2 YFSETQ. DNA for the CDR3: TGCGCCAGCAGCTTGGACGAGGTGAGAAGCGGCTACACCTTC. It codes for CASSLDEVRSGYTF.